The 17 T cell receptor beta chains given below trace back to one sample, sequenced in a study of post-analysis software for immune sequencing data. Study-level results: TRBV5-6, TRBV5-1 and TRBV20-1 were among 4 or 5 TRBV segments more frequent in patients than controls.

cDNA libraries of TCR beta carried unique molecular identifiers. Using its own MiXCR run on the PCR reads, TCRdb lists one record per CDR3 protein. The table lists about 500,000 distinct CDR3 sequences, approximately 45% of them singletons. No antigen has been assigned to these receptors. The source material was blood. The receptors here all came from a girl aged 5-17 years with multiple sclerosis.

The V gene is TRBV7-2, the J gene TRBJ1-2; no firm D call. Germline V gives CDR1 SGHTA, CDR2 FQGNSA. This CDR3 comprises 12 residues. V was clipped by 1 base and J by 8 bases, with 8 bases between them. The DNA of the CDR3 is TGTGCCAGCAGCTTAGAAGGTCAGGGCTACACCTTC. Amino acids: CASSLEGQGYTF.

This clonotype was detected once. Relative to the germline gene, one junction end is altered; a read error may explain this. This chain uses TRBV7-2 with TRBJ2-7; 9 positions agree with TRBD1. The J call may be in error: the DNA end matches TRBJ2-4 better. The germline gives CDR1 SGHTA, CDR2 FQGNSA. CDR3 length: 14 amino acids. The CDR3 is CPSSNRDRAYIQYF. The CDR3 bases are TGTCCCAGCAGCAACCGGGACAGGGCGTACATTCAGTACTTC.

This clonotype was seen a handful of times. The V gene is TRBV20-1, the J gene TRBJ2-5, with a weak D call TRBD1 (5 bases). The V and J ends lost 3 bases and 11 bases respectively, with 40 bases between them. There are 20 residues in the CDR3. Germline loops: CDR1 DFQATT, CDR2 SNEGSKA (reference sequence). As DNA, the CDR3 is TGCAGTGCTAGCCCTCAGGGTATGGCCGAAGTCCCCTGGCCCTATGAGGAGCAGTACTTC. Translating it yields CSASPQGMAEVPWPYEEQYF.

This clonotype was seen a handful of times. At one end the junction does not follow the germline gene, possibly because of a read error. V and J are TRBV7-7 and TRBJ2-1; 10 bases fit TRBD2. This CDR3 has 14 amino acids. Per the germline V gene, CDR1 is SSHAT and CDR2 is FNYEAQ (reference sequence). For the CDR3, the DNA is TGTGCTAGCAGCCCCCAGCGGGAGGGCCCTGAGCAGTTCTTC. Its translation is CASSPQREGPEQFF.

Many counts were recorded for this clonotype. This chain uses TRBV7-3 with TRBJ2-1; TRBD2 agrees at 10 bases. CDR3 length equals 16 residues. V was pared by 1 base and J by 8 bases, with 8 bases of the junction left unmatched. The germline CDR1 and CDR2 sequences are SGHTA and FQGTGA. The CDR3 here is CASSLRGLAGEDEQFF. The CDR3 DNA reads as TGTGCCAGCAGCTTAAGGGGGCTAGCGGGAGAGGATGAGCAGTTCTTC.

This clonotype was detected only once. The CDR3 DNA is TGTGCCAGCAGCACCTTAGCGGGAGGTACCACAGATACGCAGTATTTT. This codes for CASSTLAGGTTDTQYF. The genes are TRBV7-9 and TRBJ2-3, with TRBD2 identical over 10 bases. Per the germline V gene, CDR1 is SEHNR and CDR2 is FQNEAQ (reference sequence). The CDR3 extends over 16 amino acids. The V and J ends lost 5 bases and 2 bases, in that order; junction bases with no gene match: 7.

The table lists this clonotype with a few counts. The J gene is TRBJ1-2, the V gene TRBV7-3; possibly TRBD1 for D (5 bases). With 3 bases removed from V and 4 bases from J, the gap between germline ends came to 18 bases. This CDR3 is built from 16 residues. Germline V gene lookup returns CDR1 SGHTA and CDR2 FQGTGA. CDR3 nucleotides: TGTGCCAGCAGCTTGTTGGCCGGGGGGGAAAGCTATGGCTACACCTTC. This translates into CASSLLAGGESYGYTF.

This clonotype has ten or more counts. The rearrangement uses TRBV10-3 and TRBJ2-5, with D perhaps TRBD1 (6 bases). The CDR3 extends over 14 amino acids. V lost 6 bases and J lost 5, with 16 bases in between. Germline V gives CDR1 ENHRY, CDR2 SYGVKD. CDR3 residues: CAISRTGSGETQYF. The CDR3 DNA sequence: TGTGCCATCAGCCGAACAGGGTCGGGGGAGACCCAGTACTTC.

The chain carries TRBV7-2 and TRBJ2-7; D uncertain. This CDR3 has 13 amino acids. Between the trimmed V and J ends, which lost 4 bases and 2 bases, there was a span of 9 bases. The germline gives CDR1 SGHTA, CDR2 FQGNSA. The CDR3 reads CASSSSSPYEQYF. The DNA for the CDR3 is TGTGCCAGCAGCTCGAGCTCCCCCTACGAGCAGTACTTC.

This chain uses TRBV20-1 with TRBJ2-5; D call uncertain. The CDR3 is 12 residues long. With 3 bases removed from V and 5 bases from J, the gap between germline ends came to 10 bases. Germline V gene data show CDR1 as DFQATT and CDR2 as SNEGSKA (reference sequence). This CDR3 reads CSASKKGETQYF. In nucleotides, the CDR3 is TGCAGTGCTAGCAAAAAAGGGGAGACCCAGTACTTC.

This clonotype came up a few times. The chain joins TRBV28 to TRBJ2-7; 7 bases match TRBD2. The V and J ends lost 7 bases and 3 bases, in that order; junction bases with no gene match: 9. The CDR3 has 14 residues. Germline V lookup: CDR1 MDHEN, CDR2 SYDVKM. CDR3 bases: TGTGCCAGCACCGCCGCCGGGGACTACTACGAGCAGTACTTC. This codes for CASTAAGDYYEQYF.

The V gene is TRBV2, the J gene TRBJ1-5; tentatively, D is TRBD1 (6 bases). CDR3 size: 14 residues. V was clipped by 6 bases and J by 4 bases, with 13 bases between them. Per germline, CDR1 SNHLY and CDR2 FYNNEI. The CDR3: CASSTATGNQPQHF. For the CDR3, the DNA is TGTGCCAGCAGCACGGCAACAGGGAATCAGCCCCAGCATTTT.

The table lists this clonotype with a few counts. The chain combines TRBV28 with TRBJ2-5; D is perhaps TRBD1 (6 bases). The CDR3 is 14 amino acids. V lost 5 bases and J lost 1, with 11 bases in between. The germline V gene has CDR1 MDHEN and CDR2 SYDVKM. The CDR3, as DNA: TGTGCCAGCAGTGGGCAGGGGACCCAAGAGACCCAGTACTTC. It yields the protein CASSGQGTQETQYF.

This clonotype was counted a few times. The rearrangement uses TRBV7-3 and TRBJ2-3; 7 bases match TRBD2. J was trimmed by 4 bases and V by 2 bases; bases with no gene match: 21. Germline CDR1 and CDR2: SGHTA and FQGTGA. The CDR3 contains 20 residues. This CDR3 is CASSLGASGKHGPGADTQYF. The CDR3 coding sequence is TGTGCCAGCAGCTTAGGGGCTAGCGGAAAGCACGGCCCCGGGGCAGATACGCAGTATTTT.

This clonotype has just a few counts. V gene TRBV6-2 or TRBV6-3 combines with J gene TRBJ2-7; D perhaps matches TRBD2 (6 bases). The CDR3 is made up of 16 amino acids. The ends were cut back, 0 bases at V and 0 bases at J, with 12 bases in the middle. Germline V gene sequence: CDR1 MNHEY, CDR2 SVGEGT. The CDR3 is CASSYSRTTYSYEQYF. CDR3 DNA sequence: TGTGCCAGCAGTTACTCCAGGACTACCTACTCCTACGAGCAGTACTTC.

V usage is TRBV7-2 and J usage is TRBJ2-1, with D perhaps TRBD2 (6 bases). Germline CDR1 and CDR2: SGHTA and FQGNSA. The CDR3 totals 14 residues. V dropped 5 bases and J dropped 2 bases, with 10 bases sitting between them. CDR3 sequence (DNA): TGTGCCAGCAGCCGTAGACTAGCCTACAATGAGCAGTTCTTC. As protein: CASSRRLAYNEQFF.

This chain uses TRBV7-2 with TRBJ1-2; 7 nucleotides line up with TRBD1. CDR1 SGHTA and CDR2 FQGNSA come from the germline V gene. V trimming: 5 bases; J trimming: 8 bases; junction bases outside the gene matches: 8. The CDR3 runs 13 residues. CDR3 sequence reads: CASSETGDGGYTF. The DNA of the CDR3 is TGTGCCAGCAGCGAAACAGGGGACGGGGGCTACACCTTC.